This T cell receptor (beta chain) stems from a study of blood T cells in healthy people across ages. The CDR3 is 16 residues long. Trimming removed 5 bases at V and 2 bases at J, with 18 bases between. In germline, CDR1 is SGHDN, CDR2 FVKESK. Findings and limits, study-wide: Since the PBMCs were unsorted, naive and antigen-experienced cells could not be conclusively compared. Per million T cells, TCR beta diversity dropped about linearly as age rose. There was a strong correlation between TCR beta diversity and naive T cell percentage.

A second PCR of 7 to 11 cycles used a sample-barcoded 5' primer and a J-beta primer mix. TCRdb recomputed calls from the 5' RACE reads with MiXCR, one row per CDR3 protein. The repertoire holds 700,000 to 1,000,000 distinct CDR3 sequences, with 44% as singletons. This clonotype was seen repeatedly, ten times or more. Its antigen is unidentified. The J gene is TRBJ2-5, the V gene TRBV14, with D possibly matching TRBD2 (6 bases). This TCR derives from a man in his fifties or sixties in good health. The sample comprised blood. CDR3 coding DNA: TGTGCCAGCAGCGGGCATGGAGGGTCCAGGCAAGAGACCCAGTACTTC. This codes for CASSGHGGSRQETQYF.